This TCR beta chain was identified in a study of blood T cells in healthy people across ages. Together with a sample-barcoded 5' primer, a J-beta primer mix was included in a second PCR lasting roughly 6 to 12 cycles. TCRdb processed the 5' RACE reads anew with MiXCR; each CDR3 protein has one entry. The sample yields about 1.4 million distinct CDR3 sequences, approximately 59% seen once. CDR3 size: 16 residues. The V segment lost 4 bases and the J segment 4 bases; nucleotides outside the gene matches: 9. CDR1 and CDR2 (germline): SGHAT, FQNNGV. The chain is built from TRBV11-2 and TRBJ2-1; 8 positions agree with TRBD2. Sequencing input: blood. This receptor was obtained from a man aged 18 to 30 in good health. The DNA for the CDR3 is TGTGCCAGCAGCTCCCGACCGGGACTAGTTTACAATGAGCAGTTCTTC. Amino acid sequence: CASSSRPGLVYNEQFF.